Listed below are T cell receptor beta chains from one sample, sequenced in a study of identical twins. One entry per CDR3 protein results from TCRdb running MiXCR on the 5' RACE reads. The data show 500,000 to 700,000 distinct CDR3 sequences, around 7.4% seen once. These records were also assigned to another study, of yellow fever vaccine responses in identical twins.

The specimen sequenced was PBMCs. The receptors stem from a woman aged 18 to 35 in good health. Both conserved end residues are part of each CDR3. The D gene is left open where the match is weak. Clone size appears in some rows only: once, few, many, or a class for an expanded clone.

clone size: many; J gene: TRBJ1-4; V gene: TRBV20-1; D gene: TRBD1; CDR3 DNA: TGCAGTGCGAAAAACCCCCGGACAGGGGCCCTAGAACTGTTTTTT; CDR3 protein: CSAKNPRTGALELFF
clone size: many; J gene: TRBJ2-5; V gene: TRBV29-1; D gene: NA; CDR3 DNA: TGCAGCGTTGAGGGGCGACGAGAGACCCAGTACTTC; CDR3 protein: CSVEGRRETQYF
clone size: NA; J gene: TRBJ2-2; V gene: TRBV3-1; D gene: NA; CDR3 DNA: TGTGCCAGCAGCCGGCCCCAGGCGAACACCGGGGAGCTGTTTTTT; CDR3 protein: CASSRPQANTGELFF
clone size: NA; J gene: TRBJ2-2; V gene: TRBV6-2/TRBV6-3; D gene: NA; CDR3 DNA: TGTGCCAGCAGTTACCCCACCGGGCTAAACACCGGGGAGCTGTTTTTT; CDR3 protein: CASSYPTGLNTGELFF
clone size: NA; J gene: TRBJ2-3; V gene: TRBV7-9; D gene: NA; CDR3 DNA: TGTGCCAGCAGCCCCCCCTGGCGTATGGATACGCAGTATTTT; CDR3 protein: CASSPPWRMDTQYF
clone size: NA; J gene: TRBJ2-6; V gene: TRBV7-2; D gene: NA; CDR3 DNA: TGTGCCAGCAGCTTAGACCCGAGCTCTGGGGCCAACGTCCTGACTTTC; CDR3 protein: CASSLDPSSGANVLTF
clone size: NA; J gene: TRBJ2-3; V gene: TRBV5-1; D gene: NA; CDR3 DNA: TGCGCCAGCAGCTTGACTGTGGGGGGCTCAGATACGCAGTATTTT; CDR3 protein: CASSLTVGGSDTQYF
clone size: NA; J gene: TRBJ2-3; V gene: TRBV5-1; D gene: NA; CDR3 DNA: TGCGCCAGCGAAGCGGGTTCTAGCACAGATACGCAGTATTTT; CDR3 protein: CASEAGSSTDTQYF
clone size: many; J gene: TRBJ1-1; V gene: TRBV12-3/TRBV12-4; D gene: NA; CDR3 DNA: TGTGCCACGGGTAAGGGTTTCACTGAAGCTTTCTTT; CDR3 protein: CATGKGFTEAFF
clone size: NA; J gene: TRBJ2-1; V gene: TRBV5-1; D gene: TRBD2; CDR3 DNA: TGCGCCAGCAGCCCCGGGAGGGTTAGCTCCTACAATGAGCAGTTCTTC; CDR3 protein: CASSPGRVSSYNEQFF
clone size: NA; J gene: TRBJ2-1; V gene: TRBV29-1; D gene: NA; CDR3 DNA: TGCAGCGTTCTGGTGGCCTACAATGAGCAGTTCTTC; CDR3 protein: CSVLVAYNEQFF
clone size: many; J gene: TRBJ2-3; V gene: TRBV12-3/TRBV12-4; D gene: TRBD1; CDR3 DNA: TGTGCCAGCAGTTTAACGGGACAGGGGGATACGCAGTATTTT; CDR3 protein: CASSLTGQGDTQYF
clone size: NA; J gene: TRBJ2-1; V gene: TRBV3-1; D gene: NA; CDR3 DNA: TGTGCCAGCAGCCAGGACTTCGCCCCCCACAATGAGCAGTTCTTC; CDR3 protein: CASSQDFAPHNEQFF
clone size: few; J gene: TRBJ2-5; V gene: TRBV27; D gene: NA; CDR3 DNA: TGTGCCAGCAGTTTATGGGGCCAGGGGCAAGAGACCCAGTACTTC; CDR3 protein: CASSLWGQGQETQYF
clone size: NA; J gene: TRBJ2-1; V gene: TRBV10-3; D gene: TRBD2; CDR3 DNA: TGTGCCATCAGTGTAGCGGGAGGGGTTAATGAGCAGTTCTTC; CDR3 protein: CAISVAGGVNEQFF
clone size: many; J gene: TRBJ1-3; V gene: TRBV5-1; D gene: NA; CDR3 DNA: TGCGCCAGCAGCCAGGCAGGGGCTGGAAACACCATATATTTT; CDR3 protein: CASSQAGAGNTIYF
clone size: NA; J gene: TRBJ2-6; V gene: TRBV12-3/TRBV12-4; D gene: TRBD1; CDR3 DNA: TGTGCCATCAGTTCGAGGACAGGGGCAGGGGCTGGGGCCAACGTCCTGACTTTC; CDR3 protein: CAISSRTGAGAGANVLTF
clone size: many; J gene: TRBJ2-2; V gene: TRBV5-6; D gene: NA; CDR3 DNA: TGTGCCAGCAGCTTGGGGCCATACCCGAACACCGGGGAGCTGTTTTTT; CDR3 protein: CASSLGPYPNTGELFF
clone size: few; J gene: TRBJ1-1; V gene: TRBV27; D gene: NA; CDR3 DNA: TGTGCCAGCAGTTCCGGGGGCTATTTGATCACTGAAGCTTTCTTT; CDR3 protein: CASSSGGYLITEAFF